The 15 T cell receptor beta chains given below trace back to one sample, sequenced in a study of PD-1 blockade in classical Hodgkin lymphoma. Following autologous stem cell transplantation, relapse occurred in every patient, and exposure to brentuximab vedotin varied. Assay used: immunoSEQ multiplex PCR; TCRdb lists only in-frame clones, some missing. The sample lists approximately 44,000 clones; over 60% were seen once. This material consisted of peripheral blood mononuclear cells (PBMCs), taken at baseline. Every receptor here comes from a human donor with classical Hodgkin lymphoma.

The V and J genes are TRBV19 and TRBJ2-1, with TRBD2 matching 10 bases. Germline CDR1 and CDR2: LNHDA and SQIVND (reference sequence). V was pared by 4 bases and J by 3 bases, with 3 bases of the junction left unmatched. The CDR3 is 15 amino acids. CDR3 loop: CASSTSGRIYNEQFF. The CDR3 DNA follows: TGTGCCAGTAGTACTAGCGGGAGAATCTACAATGAGCAGTTCTTC. Drawing the rest from reference TRBV19 and TRBJ2-1, the complete variable domain is DGGITQSPKYLFRKEGQNVTLSCEQNLNHDAMYWYRQDPGQGLRLIYYSQIVNDFQKGDIAEGYSVSREKKESFPLTVTSAQKNPTAFYLCASSTSGRIYNEQFFGPGTRLTVL.

The V gene is TRBV10-3, the J gene TRBJ1-5; TRBD1 matches at 7 bases. The germline V gene encodes CDR1 ENHRY and CDR2 SYGVKD. V lost 3 bases, J lost 3 bases, and 5 bases stayed unmatched. The CDR3 spans 15 residues. This CDR3 is CAISDPTGSNQPQHF. CDR3 DNA sequence: TGTGCCATCAGTGATCCGACAGGGTCCAATCAGCCCCAGCATTTT.

The chain employs TRBV19 and TRBJ1-2, with D perhaps matching TRBD1 (5 bases). CDR3 size: 13 residues. Germline V gene sequence: CDR1 LNHDA, CDR2 SQIVND (reference sequence). V shed 5 bases and J shed 8 bases, with 15 bases lying between them. CDR3 sequence: CASSSQRSGGYTF. The CDR3 nucleotides read TGTGCCAGTAGTTCCCAGAGATCAGGGGGCTACACCTTC.

The table lists this clone with a few counts. CDR3 sequence reads: CASALGGMNTEAFF. The CDR3 region has the DNA TGTGCTAGTGCCTTGGGAGGGATGAACACTGAAGCTTTCTTT. This chain connects TRBV12-5 to TRBJ1-1; D gene unclear. The ends were cut back, 7 bases at V and 0 bases at J, with 12 bases in the middle. Germline V gene sequence: CDR1 LGHNT, CDR2 FRNRAP. The CDR3 runs to 14 residues.

This chain connects TRBV27 to TRBJ1-6; 8 bases line up with TRBD1. Trimming at V came to 5 bases and at J to 10 bases, leaving 10 bases not matched to a gene. The germline CDR1 and CDR2 sequences are MNHEY and SMNVEV (reference sequence). This CDR3 contains 15 residues. The CDR3 region is CASSPGTGQNSPLHF. The CDR3 bases are TGTGCCAGCAGTCCCGGGACAGGTCAGAACTCACCCCTCCACTTT.

Only a few counts were recorded for this clone. This chain uses TRBV6-5 with TRBJ1-3; D gene unclear. From germline, CDR1 is MNHEY and CDR2 SVGAGI. V lost 0 bases and J lost 5, with 5 bases in between. The CDR3 totals 13 residues. The CDR3 nucleotides read TGTGCCAGCAGTTACTCAACTCGAAACACCATATATTTT. It codes for CASSYSTRNTIYF.

The chain combines TRBV2 with TRBJ1-6; D ambiguous. V lost 3 bases, J lost 0 bases, and 9 bases lay in between. The CDR3 extends over 16 amino acids. Looked up from germline, CDR1 is SNHLY and CDR2 is FYNNEI. This CDR3 reads CASSDGASSYNSPLHF. Here the CDR3 DNA reads TGTGCCAGCAGTGACGGTGCGAGCTCCTATAATTCACCCCTCCACTTT.

The CDR3 DNA follows: TGTGCCAGTAGTGCCAGGACTGCCACACCTTACAATGAGCAGTTCTTC. Translation: CASSARTATPYNEQFF. J is TRBJ2-1 and V is TRBV19; D is possibly TRBD2 (5 bases). V gave up 5 bases and J gave up 4 bases, with 18 bases separating them. Looked up from germline, CDR1 is LNHDA and CDR2 is SQIVND (reference sequence). There are 16 residues in the CDR3.

This clone was observed a handful of times. V and J are TRBV28 and TRBJ2-7; TRBD1 aligns across 7 bases. Losses at the gene ends were 6 bases for V and 3 bases for J; bases not matched to a gene: 14. From germline, CDR1 is MDHEN and CDR2 SYDVKM. This CDR3 is built from 16 residues. The CDR3 protein is CASRPIDRERFYEQYF. CDR3 DNA sequence: TGTGCCAGCAGACCTATTGACAGGGAGCGGTTCTACGAGCAGTACTTC.

A few counts support this clone. This rearrangement joins TRBV10-2 to TRBJ2-1; TRBD2 matches at 8 bases. V dropped 5 bases and J dropped 1; count of bases not matched to a gene: 7. CDR1 is WSHSY and CDR2 is SAAADI in the germline V gene. This CDR3 has 16 amino acids. CDR3 in DNA: TGCGCCAGCAGTTCGAGCGGGAGTTTGTCCTACAATGAGCAGTTCTTC. This codes for CASSSSGSLSYNEQFF.

The chain couples TRBV7-2 to TRBJ2-2, with TRBD2 identical over 13 bases. This CDR3 contains 17 residues. V lost 5 bases, J lost 1 base, and 4 bases stayed unmatched. Germline-derived CDR1 and CDR2 are SGHTA and FQGNSA. The CDR3 DNA sequence: TGTGCCAGCAGCGTAAGACTAGCGGGAGGGAACACCGGGGAGCTGTTTTTT. Amino acid sequence: CASSVRLAGGNTGELFF.

This clone was observed a handful of times. The chain is built from TRBV2 and TRBJ1-1, with 8 bases that match TRBD1. This CDR3 contains 13 residues. Unmatched junction bases numbered 5, after V lost 6 bases and J lost 5 bases. Germline values: CDR1 SNHLY, CDR2 FYNNEI. The CDR3 protein is CASSTGGVTEAFF. The CDR3, as DNA: TGTGCCAGCAGCACAGGGGGGGTGACTGAAGCTTTCTTT. The complete variable domain, with remaining parts taken from reference TRBV2 and TRBJ1-1, reads EPEVTQTPSHQVTQMGQEVILRCVPISNHLYFYWYRQILGQKVEFLVSFYNNEISEKSEIFDDQFSVERPDGSNFTLKIRSTKLEDSAMYFCASSTGGVTEAFFGQGTRLTVV.

This clone appeared a few times. V and J are TRBV7-2 and TRBJ1-3; D may be TRBD1 (5 bases). Germline CDR1 is SGHTA and CDR2 is FQGNSA. The CDR3 has 15 amino acids. V lost 5 bases to trimming and J lost 1 base, with 12 bases between them. The CDR3 is CASSVQEASGNTIYF. The CDR3 DNA reads as TGTGCCAGCAGCGTACAGGAAGCTTCTGGAAACACCATATATTTT.

The V call is TRBV10-3, the J call TRBJ1-1; 7 positions match TRBD1. This CDR3 is built from 14 residues. CDR1 and CDR2 from the germline V gene are ENHRY and SYGVKD. The V and J ends lost 4 bases and 8 bases, in that order; junction bases with no gene match: 10. The CDR3 region is CAISVRDSSTEAFF. In DNA form, the CDR3 reads TGTGCCATCAGTGTCCGGGACAGCAGTACGGAAGCTTTCTTT.

V usage is TRBV29-1 and J usage is TRBJ1-1; 7 bases are a match to TRBD1. J was trimmed by 2 bases and V by 4 bases; bases with no gene match: 7. Germline values: CDR1 SQVTM, CDR2 ANQGSEA. The CDR3 consists of 14 residues. The CDR3 region has the DNA TGCAGCGTTGGATTTGCAGGGGGAAACACTGAAGCTTTCTTT. Translation: CSVGFAGGNTEAFF.